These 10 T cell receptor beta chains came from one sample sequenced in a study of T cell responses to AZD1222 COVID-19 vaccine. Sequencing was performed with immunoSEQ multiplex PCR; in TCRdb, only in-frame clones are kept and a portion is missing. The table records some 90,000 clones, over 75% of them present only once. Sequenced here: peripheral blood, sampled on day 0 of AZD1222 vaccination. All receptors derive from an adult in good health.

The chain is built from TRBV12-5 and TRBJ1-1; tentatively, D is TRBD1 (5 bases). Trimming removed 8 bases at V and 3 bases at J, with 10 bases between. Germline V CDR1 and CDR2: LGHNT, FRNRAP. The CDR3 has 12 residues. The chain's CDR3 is CASSRADTEAFF. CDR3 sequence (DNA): TGTGCTAGTTCCAGGGCAGACACTGAAGCTTTCTTT.

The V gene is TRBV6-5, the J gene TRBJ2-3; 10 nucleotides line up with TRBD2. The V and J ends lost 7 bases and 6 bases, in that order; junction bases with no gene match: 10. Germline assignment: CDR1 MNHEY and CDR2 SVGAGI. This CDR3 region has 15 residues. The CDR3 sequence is CASTVSGGAVDTQYF. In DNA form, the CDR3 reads TGTGCCAGCACTGTGAGCGGGGGGGCCGTGGATACGCAGTATTTT.

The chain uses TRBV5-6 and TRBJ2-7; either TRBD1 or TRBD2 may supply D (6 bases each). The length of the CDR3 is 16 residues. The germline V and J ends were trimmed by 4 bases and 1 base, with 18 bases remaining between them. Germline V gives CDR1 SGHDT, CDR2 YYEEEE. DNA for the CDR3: TGTGCCAGCAGCCGGATTAAAGGGGGGCGATCCTACGAGCAGTACTTC. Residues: CASSRIKGGRSYEQYF.

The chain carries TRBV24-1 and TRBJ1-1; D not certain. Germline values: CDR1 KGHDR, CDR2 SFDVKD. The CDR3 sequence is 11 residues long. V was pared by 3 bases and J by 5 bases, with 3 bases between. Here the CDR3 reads CATSDGTEAFF. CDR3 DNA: TGTGCCACCAGTGATGGGACTGAAGCTTTCTTT.

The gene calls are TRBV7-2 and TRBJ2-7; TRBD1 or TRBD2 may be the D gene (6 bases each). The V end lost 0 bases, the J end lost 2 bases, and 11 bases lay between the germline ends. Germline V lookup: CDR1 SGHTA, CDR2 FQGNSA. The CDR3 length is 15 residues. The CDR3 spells CASSLAGGLAYEQYF. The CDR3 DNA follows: TGTGCCAGCAGCTTAGCGGGGGGCTTGGCCTACGAGCAGTACTTC. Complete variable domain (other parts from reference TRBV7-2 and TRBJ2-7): GAGVSQSPSNKVTEKGKDVELRCDPISGHTALYWYRQSLGQGLEFLIYFQGNSAPDKSGLPSDRFSAERTGGSVSTLTIQRTQQEDSAVYLCASSLAGGLAYEQYFGPGTRLTVT.

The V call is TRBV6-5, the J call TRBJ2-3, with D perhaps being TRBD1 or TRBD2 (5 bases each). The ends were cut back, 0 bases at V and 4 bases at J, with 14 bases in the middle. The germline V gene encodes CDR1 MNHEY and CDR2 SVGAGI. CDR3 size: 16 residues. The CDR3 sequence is CASSYSGPQVADTQYF. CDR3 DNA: TGTGCCAGCAGTTACTCGGGACCTCAGGTGGCAGATACGCAGTATTTT.

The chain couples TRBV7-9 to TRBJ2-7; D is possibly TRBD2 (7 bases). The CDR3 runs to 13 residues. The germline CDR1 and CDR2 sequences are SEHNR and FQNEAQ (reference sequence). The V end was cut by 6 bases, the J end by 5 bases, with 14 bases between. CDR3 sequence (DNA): TGTGCCAGCAGACCAGGCGGGGGCCACGAGCAGTACTTC. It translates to CASRPGGGHEQYF.

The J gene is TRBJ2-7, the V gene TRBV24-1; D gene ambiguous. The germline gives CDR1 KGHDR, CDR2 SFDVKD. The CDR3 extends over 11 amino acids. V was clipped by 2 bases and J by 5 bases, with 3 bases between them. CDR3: CATSDSHEQYF. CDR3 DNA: TGTGCCACCAGTGATTCCCACGAGCAGTACTTC.

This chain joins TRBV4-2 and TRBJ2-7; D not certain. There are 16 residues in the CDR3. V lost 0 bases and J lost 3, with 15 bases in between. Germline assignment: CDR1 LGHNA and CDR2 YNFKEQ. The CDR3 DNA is TGTGCCAGCAGCCAAGACTTGGCCCCCTGGGACTACGAGCAGTACTTC. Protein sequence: CASSQDLAPWDYEQYF.

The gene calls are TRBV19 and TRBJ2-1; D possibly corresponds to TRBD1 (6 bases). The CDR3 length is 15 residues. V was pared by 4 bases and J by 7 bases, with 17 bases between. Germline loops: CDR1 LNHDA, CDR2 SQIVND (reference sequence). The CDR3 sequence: CASSTRTDAGNEQFF. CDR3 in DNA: TGTGCCAGTAGTACCCGGACAGACGCCGGGAATGAGCAGTTCTTC.